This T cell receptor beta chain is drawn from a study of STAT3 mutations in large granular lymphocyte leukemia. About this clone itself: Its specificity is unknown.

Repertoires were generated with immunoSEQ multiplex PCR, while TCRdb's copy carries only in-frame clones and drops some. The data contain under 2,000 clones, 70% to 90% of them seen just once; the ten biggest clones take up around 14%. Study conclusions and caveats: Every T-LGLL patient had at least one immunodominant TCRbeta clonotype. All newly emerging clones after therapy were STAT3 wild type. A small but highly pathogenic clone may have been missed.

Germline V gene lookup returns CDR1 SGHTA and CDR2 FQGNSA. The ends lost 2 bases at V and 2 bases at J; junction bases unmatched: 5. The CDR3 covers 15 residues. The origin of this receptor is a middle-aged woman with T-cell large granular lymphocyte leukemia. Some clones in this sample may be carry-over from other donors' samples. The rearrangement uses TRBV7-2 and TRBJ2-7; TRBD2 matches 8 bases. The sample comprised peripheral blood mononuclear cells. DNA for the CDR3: TGTGCCAGCAGCTTACAATCGGGACTAGCCTACGAGCAGTACTTC. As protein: CASSLQSGLAYEQYF.